The 24 T cell receptor beta chains below come from one sample, sequenced in a study of blood T cells in healthy people across ages. Sample-barcoded 5' priming and a J-beta primer mix drove a second PCR of about 7 to 12 cycles. TCRdb reanalysed the 5' RACE reads using MiXCR and keeps one entry per CDR3 protein. Found here are roughly 1,300,000 distinct CDR3 sequences, approximately 59% of them singletons; the top ten hold roughly 7%. Source material: blood. All receptors come from a man younger than 30 in good health.

The CDR3 nucleotides read TGTGCCAGCAGCTTAGTAGGGGGAGTTTCAGATACGCAGTATTTT. Its protein product is CASSLVGGVSDTQYF. The rearrangement joins TRBV7-9 to TRBJ2-3; D possibly corresponds to TRBD1 (6 bases). This CDR3 is 15 amino acids long. From germline, CDR1 is SEHNR and CDR2 FQNEAQ (reference sequence). V lost 1 base and J 4 bases, leaving 12 bases between the germline ends.

The chain uses TRBV29-1 and TRBJ1-2; D may be TRBD1 (5 bases). The CDR3 is made up of 12 amino acids. Germline-derived CDR1 and CDR2 are SQVTM and ANQGSEA. Trimming took 3 bases from V and 8 from J, leaving 13 bases between them. Here the CDR3 DNA reads TGCAGCGTTGAGGGGCGGGTCCGGGGCTACACCTTC. It encodes CSVEGRVRGYTF.

The sample holds a few counts of this clonotype. The chain uses TRBV20-1 and TRBJ2-1, with TRBD1 matching 9 bases. After removal of 6 bases from V and 4 bases from J, the junction contained 7 bases not matched to a gene. This CDR3 comprises 14 residues. Germline V CDR1 and CDR2: DFQATT, SNEGSKA (reference sequence). The CDR3 protein is CSATPGQGYNEQFF. CDR3 in DNA: TGCAGTGCCACGCCGGGACAGGGATACAATGAGCAGTTCTTC.

Only a few counts were recorded for this clonotype. The chain carries TRBV28 and TRBJ1-4; D may be TRBD1 (5 bases). Trimming took 2 bases from V and 0 from J, leaving 10 bases between them. CDR1 and CDR2 from the germline V gene are MDHEN and SYDVKM. This CDR3 is built from 16 residues. This CDR3 is CASSLLGGATNEKLFF. CDR3 sequence (DNA): TGTGCCAGCAGTTTACTTGGGGGGGCAACTAATGAAAAACTGTTTTTT.

The J gene is TRBJ2-1, the V gene TRBV6-5; 7 bases are a match to TRBD1. The CDR3 loop spans 14 amino acids. The junction had 7 bases not matched to a gene; V was cut back by 6 bases and J by 5 bases. Germline V lookup: CDR1 MNHEY, CDR2 SVGAGI. In nucleotides, the CDR3 is TGTGCCAGCAGCCGATACAGGGGAAACAATGAGCAGTTCTTC. Residues: CASSRYRGNNEQFF.

This clonotype has a handful of counts. This CDR3 is CAIQGRSYNEQFF. Here the CDR3 DNA reads TGTGCCATACAGGGCCGCTCCTACAATGAGCAGTTCTTC. The V call is TRBV28, the J call TRBJ2-1, with D perhaps TRBD1 (6 bases). The CDR3 loop spans 13 amino acids. Germline CDR1 reads MDHEN; CDR2 reads SYDVKM. The ends were cut back, 10 bases at V and 0 bases at J, with 10 bases in the middle.

The rearrangement joins TRBV6-1 to TRBJ1-2; D is unresolved. Germline-derived CDR1 and CDR2 are MNHNS and SASEGT. This CDR3 comprises 16 residues. The V and J ends lost 6 bases and 7 bases respectively, with 24 bases between them. The CDR3 nucleotides read TGTGCCAGCAGCCTAACAGTGAGCCCACCCTCGGGTGGCTACACCTTC. It encodes CASSLTVSPPSGGYTF.

The CDR3 DNA reads as TGCAGCGTTGAGATAGTTCGTGAAGCTTTCTTT. As protein: CSVEIVREAFF. The chain is built from TRBV29-1 and TRBJ1-1; D is undetermined. The CDR3 is 11 residues long. Germline loops: CDR1 SQVTM, CDR2 ANQGSEA. V shed 3 bases and J shed 7 bases, with 9 bases lying between them. Variable domain in full (rest from reference TRBV29-1 and TRBJ1-1): SAVISQKPSRDICQRGTSLTIQCQVDSQVTMMFWYRQQPGQSLTLIATANQGSEATYESGFVIDKFPISRPNLTFSTLTVSNMSPEDSSIYLCSVEIVREAFFGQGTRLTVV.

The chain is built from TRBV28 and TRBJ1-5; a weak D match, TRBD1 (5 bases). Germline loops: CDR1 MDHEN, CDR2 SYDVKM. The ends were cut back, 6 bases at V and 0 bases at J, with 15 bases in the middle. The CDR3 loop spans 16 amino acids. CDR3 DNA sequence: TGTGCCAGCAGCCGTCCGACAGAATTTAGCAATCAGCCCCAGCATTTT. Translating it yields CASSRPTEFSNQPQHF.

The gene calls are TRBV5-1 and TRBJ2-3; 7 nucleotides line up with TRBD1. The CDR3 spans 16 residues. V lost 4 bases and J lost 5; bases outside the gene matches: 13. Germline-derived CDR1 and CDR2 are SGHRS and YFSETQ. The CDR3 nucleotides are TGCGCCAGCAGCAATACCGGACAGGCAGGGGGAGATACGCAGTATTTT. Translated, it gives CASSNTGQAGGDTQYF.

V usage is TRBV7-2 and J usage is TRBJ2-1; 7 nucleotides match TRBD2. Germline CDR1 reads SGHTA; CDR2 reads FQGNSA. The CDR3 is 14 residues long. V lost 1 base and J lost 5; bases outside the gene matches: 2. CDR3 sequence (DNA): TGTGCCAGCAGCTTAGGGGGGGGGGACAATGAGCAGTTCTTC. As protein: CASSLGGGDNEQFF.

The chain couples TRBV27 to TRBJ1-5; D gene ambiguous. The CDR3 has 10 amino acids. Germline V lookup: CDR1 MNHEY, CDR2 SMNVEV (reference sequence). Trimming cost V 8 bases and J 4 bases, with 3 bases left between them. The CDR3 DNA reads as TGTGCCAGCCTAAATCAGCCCCAGCATTTT. This codes for CASLNQPQHF.

This sequence joins TRBV4-3 and TRBJ2-3; TRBD1 or TRBD2 may be the D gene (5 bases each). Germline CDR1 and CDR2: LGHNA and YSLEER. CDR3 length: 16 amino acids. Trimming took 1 base from V and 8 from J, leaving 19 bases between them. CDR3 in DNA: TGCGCCAGCAGCCAAGCATATCAGGGAGCGCGGGCTACGCAGTATTTT. It encodes CASSQAYQGARATQYF.

Regarding this clonotype: The germline gene is not matched at one end of the junction; a read error may be the cause. The J gene is TRBJ1-4, the V gene TRBV12-3 or TRBV12-4; tentative D call: TRBD1 (6 bases). The CDR3 spans 17 residues. The DNA of the CDR3 is TGTGCCAGCAGTTCTACTAGAGGGACCGAGGGGGAGGAAAAGCTGTTTTTT. It codes for CASSSTRGTEGEEKLFF.

The chain has TRBV20-1 and TRBJ2-3, with TRBD1 matching over 9 bases. The V gene end was trimmed by 5 bases and the J gene end by 3 bases; junction bases not matched to a gene: 6. CDR1 and CDR2 (germline): DFQATT, SNEGSKA (reference sequence). The CDR3 length is 14 residues. This chain's CDR3 is CSAQRTGVTDTQYF. CDR3 sequence (DNA): TGCAGTGCTCAAAGGACAGGGGTGACAGATACGCAGTATTTT.

The gene calls are TRBV10-1 and TRBJ2-7, with D perhaps TRBD1 (6 bases). With the DNA end fitting TRBJ2-5 better, the J assignment may be wrong. Germline V lookup: CDR1 WNHNN, CDR2 SYGVQD (reference sequence). The CDR3 has 14 amino acids. The CDR3 DNA sequence: TGCGCCAGCAGTGATCGGGACAATTTCGAGACCCAGTACTTC. Its protein is CASSDRDNFETQYF.

In this sample, this clonotype turned up a few times. The V call is TRBV6-5, the J call TRBJ2-3; D ambiguous. The germline V and J ends were trimmed by 7 bases and 2 bases, with 10 bases remaining between them. CDR3 length equals 13 residues. The V gene's germline CDR1 is MNHEY and CDR2 SVGAGI. The CDR3 sequence: CASTGRVTDTQYF. CDR3 sequence (DNA): TGTGCCAGCACCGGACGGGTCACAGATACGCAGTATTTT.

The V call is TRBV28, the J call TRBJ2-3, with TRBD2 matching 8 bases. J lost 2 bases, V lost 6 bases, and 4 bases had no gene match. The CDR3 runs to 14 residues. Germline V CDR1 and CDR2: MDHEN, SYDVKM. The CDR3 DNA reads as TGTGCCAGCAGGAGCGGGGGAGACACAGATACGCAGTATTTT. It translates to CASRSGGDTDTQYF.

The V gene is TRBV6-6, the J gene TRBJ1-4; no firm D call. The CDR3 runs 13 residues. Germline CDR1 is MNHNY and CDR2 is SVGAGI (reference sequence). Trimming left V 2 bases short and J 8 bases short, with 9 bases between. The DNA for the CDR3 is TGTGCCAGCAGTTACGCACCCACGGAAAAACTGTTTTTT. Translation gives CASSYAPTEKLFF.

The J gene is TRBJ1-2, the V gene TRBV29-1, with D perhaps matching TRBD1 (6 bases). This CDR3 comprises 12 residues. Trimming took off 1 base at V and 7 bases at J, with 10 bases between the two ends. The germline V gene encodes CDR1 SQVTM and CDR2 ANQGSEA. The CDR3 here is CSVEGGARGYTF. CDR3 coding DNA: TGCAGCGTTGAAGGGGGGGCGCGTGGCTACACCTTC.

The chain uses TRBV5-1 and TRBJ1-4; D is ambiguous. CDR1 is SGHRS and CDR2 is YFSETQ in the germline V gene. V was shortened by 4 bases and J by 8 bases, with 18 bases between the two germline ends. The CDR3 runs 15 residues. As DNA, the CDR3 is TGCGCCAGCAGCCCGAGAAAGGGTTTAAGCGAAAAACTGTTTTTT. It yields the protein CASSPRKGLSEKLFF.

This clonotype was seen a handful of times. The gene calls are TRBV27 and TRBJ1-2; 7 nucleotides line up with TRBD1. Germline V CDR1 and CDR2: MNHEY, SMNVEV (reference sequence). The J segment lost 2 bases and the V segment lost 2 bases, leaving 11 bases of the junction unmatched. The CDR3 consists of 17 residues. CDR3 loop: CASSLNIQGNGNYGYTF. Here the CDR3 DNA reads TGTGCCAGCAGTTTAAACATACAGGGGAATGGGAACTATGGCTACACCTTC.

The chain uses TRBV18 and TRBJ1-1, with a weak D call TRBD1 (5 bases). Trimming shortened V by 3 bases and J by 2 bases, and 13 bases separated the two germline ends. In germline, CDR1 is KGHSH, CDR2 LQKENI. This CDR3 spans 15 amino acids. DNA of the CDR3: TGTGCCAGCTCACCGACGGGACGGAGTAACACTGAAGCTTTCTTT. Its translation: CASSPTGRSNTEAFF.

The J gene is TRBJ2-3, the V gene TRBV18; TRBD2 is a possible D gene (6 bases). The V gene lost 4 bases and the J gene lost 4 bases, with 12 bases spanning the gap. CDR3 length equals 14 residues. Germline CDR1 is KGHSH and CDR2 is LQKENI. As DNA, the CDR3 is TGTGCCAGCTCACAGTGGAGGGGAGCAGATACGCAGTATTTT. Translating it yields CASSQWRGADTQYF.